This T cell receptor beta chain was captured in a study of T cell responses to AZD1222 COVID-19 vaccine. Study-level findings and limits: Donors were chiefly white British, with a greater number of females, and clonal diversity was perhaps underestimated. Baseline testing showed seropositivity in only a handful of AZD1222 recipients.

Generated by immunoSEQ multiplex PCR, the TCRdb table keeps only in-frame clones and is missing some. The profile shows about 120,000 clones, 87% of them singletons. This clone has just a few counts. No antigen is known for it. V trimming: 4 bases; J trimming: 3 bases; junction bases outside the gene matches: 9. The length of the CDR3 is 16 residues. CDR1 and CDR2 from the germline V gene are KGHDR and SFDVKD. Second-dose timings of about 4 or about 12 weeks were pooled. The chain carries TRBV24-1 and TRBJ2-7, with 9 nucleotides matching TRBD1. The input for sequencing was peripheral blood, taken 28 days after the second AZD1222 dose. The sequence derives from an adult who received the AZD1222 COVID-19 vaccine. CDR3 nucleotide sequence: TGTGCCACCAGTGACACCGGGACAGGGACCGGCTACGAGCAGTACTTC. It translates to CATSDTGTGTGYEQYF.